Below are 14 T cell receptor beta chains sequenced from a single sample in a study of post-analysis software for immune sequencing data. Study-wide results and caveats: About five TRBV segments were more frequent in patients than controls; TRBV5-6, TRBV5-1 and TRBV20-1 belonged to this group.

No cognate antigen is known for these TCRs. Unique molecular identifiers had been added to the TCR beta cDNA libraries. TCRdb itself ran the PCR reads through MiXCR, one entry per CDR3 protein. The sample contains almost 700,000 distinct CDR3 sequences, 59% of which appear only once. The source material was blood. The source is a girl aged 2 to 10 with multiple sclerosis.

The chain uses TRBV29-1 and TRBJ2-7; unclear D gene. This CDR3 is built from 11 residues. V was clipped by 1 base and J by 2 bases, with 3 bases between them. Germline-derived CDR1 and CDR2 are SQVTM and ANQGSEA. DNA of the CDR3: TGCAGCGTTGAAGGGGCCTACGAGCAGTACTTC. It is translated as CSVEGAYEQYF.

The chain employs TRBV6-5 and TRBJ1-6, with D possibly TRBD1 on 5 matching bases. The CDR3 sequence is 13 residues long. Germline V gene sequence: CDR1 MNHEY, CDR2 SVGAGI. The V and J ends lost 6 bases and 10 bases respectively, with 13 bases between them. The CDR3: CASRIPGGSPLHF. In DNA, the CDR3 is TGTGCCAGCAGAATCCCGGGGGGATCACCCCTCCACTTT.

This clonotype was detected only once. The chain links TRBV4-1 to TRBJ2-7; 7 positions match TRBD1. This CDR3 spans 17 amino acids. Germline V lookup: CDR1 MGHRA, CDR2 YSYEKL. Losses at the gene ends were 0 bases for V and 3 bases for J; bases not matched to a gene: 11. Here the CDR3 reads CASSQDPPDRDGYEQYF. CDR3 sequence (DNA): TGCGCCAGCAGCCAAGATCCGCCCGACAGGGACGGCTACGAGCAGTACTTC.

The chain joins TRBV7-3 to TRBJ1-2; D unclear. Trimming cost V 2 bases and J 5 bases, with 15 bases left between them. The CDR3 totals 15 residues. Germline lookup yields CDR1 SGHTA and CDR2 FQGTGA. The chain's CDR3 is CASSLEGLPGYGYTF. The CDR3 DNA follows: TGTGCCAGCAGCTTAGAGGGTTTACCGGGGTATGGCTACACCTTC.

This chain joins TRBV12-3 or TRBV12-4 and TRBJ2-5; maybe TRBD2 (7 bases). The DNA end is a closer match to TRBJ2-7, so the J assignment may be wrong. The CDR3 covers 13 residues. This CDR3 reads CASRRGGAYEQYF. For the CDR3, the DNA is TGTGCCAGCAGGCGAGGGGGGGCCTACGAGCAGTACTTC.

This CDR3 reads CASSIQGGYYYEQYF. In DNA, the CDR3 is TGTGCCAGCAGTATACAGGGGGGCTATTACTACGAGCAGTACTTC. The rearrangement links TRBV27 to TRBJ2-5; TRBD1 matches at 8 bases. The J call is in doubt because the DNA end fits TRBJ2-7 better. CDR3 length: 15 residues. Per germline, CDR1 MNHEY and CDR2 SMNVEV (reference sequence).

The chain has TRBV10-2 and TRBJ2-7; 9 nucleotides align to TRBD2. Unmatched junction bases numbered 6, after V lost 5 bases and J lost 4 bases. Germline CDR1 and CDR2: WSHSY and SAAADI. This CDR3 is built from 14 residues. In DNA, the CDR3 is TGCGCCAGCAGTTTTAGCGGGAGATTGTACGAGCAGTACTTC. Translated: CASSFSGRLYEQYF.

The chain carries TRBV6-2 or TRBV6-3 and TRBJ2-5; 7 bases match TRBD2. CDR3 length: 14 amino acids. V shed 5 bases, J shed 3 bases, and the junction held 6 bases outside the gene matches. From germline, CDR1 is MNHEY and CDR2 SVGEGT. Written as DNA, the CDR3 is TGTGCCAGCAGTACAGCGGGGCCGGAAGAGACCCAGTACTTC. This sequence encodes CASSTAGPEETQYF.

The chain's CDR3 is CATSEGGSQYF. CDR3 nucleotides: TGTGCCACCTCCGAGGGCGGCTCGCAGTACTTC. V is TRBV24-1 and J is TRBJ2-7; perhaps TRBD2 as D (5 bases). CDR3 length: 11 amino acids. V lost 9 bases and J lost 9, with 14 bases in between. Germline CDR1 and CDR2: KGHDR and SFDVKD.

This clonotype was counted between two and nine times. The genes are TRBV12-3 or TRBV12-4 and TRBJ2-3, with D perhaps TRBD2 (7 bases). CDR3 size: 15 residues. Trimming stripped 4 bases from V and 1 base from J, with 12 bases between. CDR3 residues: CASSSQGGGTDTQYF. The CDR3 nucleotides read TGTGCCAGCAGTTCCCAAGGGGGGGGCACAGATACGCAGTATTTT.

The chain links TRBV4-1 to TRBJ2-7; 14 bases fit TRBD2. The V gene's germline CDR1 is MGHRA and CDR2 YSYEKL. The V gene end was trimmed by 2 bases and the J gene end by 9 bases; junction bases not matched to a gene: 9. The CDR3 runs to 16 residues. CDR3 loop: CASSQLPGLAGAVQYF. In DNA form, the CDR3 reads TGCGCCAGCAGCCAATTACCGGGACTAGCGGGAGCTGTGCAGTACTTC.

This rearrangement joins TRBV4-1 to TRBJ2-1; D is uncertain. The CDR3 spans 11 residues. V lost 8 bases and J 8 bases, leaving 10 bases between the germline ends. Looked up from germline, CDR1 is MGHRA and CDR2 is YSYEKL. The CDR3 spells CASGTLDEQFF. DNA for the CDR3: TGCGCCAGCGGAACTTTGGATGAGCAGTTCTTC.

This chain links TRBV6-1 with TRBJ1-6, with D unresolved. Germline V CDR1 and CDR2: MNHNS, SASEGT. The CDR3 length is 15 residues. The V and J ends lost 4 bases and 6 bases respectively, with 13 bases between them. CDR3 region: CASSAGRPRNSPLHF. DNA for the CDR3: TGTGCCAGCAGTGCCGGACGCCCCCGTAATTCACCCCTCCACTTT.

J is TRBJ2-3 and V is TRBV13, with 11 bases that match TRBD1. Losses at the gene ends were 5 bases for V and 6 bases for J; bases not matched to a gene: 7. CDR1 is PRHDT, CDR2 FYEKMQ, per germline (reference sequence). The CDR3 is made up of 15 amino acids. The CDR3 nucleotides are TGTGCCAGCAGCCACCGGGACAGGGGGAGCGATACGCAGTATTTT. Protein sequence: CASSHRDRGSDTQYF.